This T cell receptor beta chain was observed in a study of response to subunit inactivated influenza vaccine. Via MiXCR, TCRdb re-called the RT-PCR reads, giving one row per CDR3 protein. The table includes approximately 230,000 distinct CDR3 sequences, less than 15% detected once. Study-level findings and limits: New T cells are recruited in small numbers by each seasonal influenza vaccination, according to the authors' suggestion.

The CDR3 runs 12 residues. Germline loops: CDR1 MNHEY, CDR2 SVGAGI. The germline V and J ends were trimmed by 6 bases and 5 bases, with 9 bases remaining between them. This clonotype was seen at least ten times. The antigen remains unidentified. The chain recombines TRBV6-5 with TRBJ2-3; D gene uncertain. This specimen consisted of non-naive T cells sorted from PBMCs, obtained 14 days before vaccination. This clonotype was sampled from a man aged 50 to 59 who received an inactivated influenza vaccine. CDR3 protein: CASSPKRDTQYF. For the CDR3, the DNA is TGTGCCAGCAGCCCCAAGAGAGATACGCAGTATTTT.